The rows below give T cell receptor beta chains drawn from one sample of a study of OX40 agonist ivuxolimab in advanced cancers. Libraries were prepared by immunoSEQ multiplex PCR; TCRdb keeps only in-frame clonotypes and omits some of them. The sample has about 20,000 clones, approximately 86% seen once. Sequencing used CD4+ or CD8+ T cells sorted from blood, obtained in a trial of the OX40 agonist ivuxolimab. These receptors originate from an adult with an advanced solid tumor such as melanoma, head and neck, liver or kidney cancer. The CDR3 runs from the conserved cysteine through the conserved F or W. The order of the fields is J gene, clone size, D gene, V gene, CDR3 protein, CDR3 DNA. A D gene is named only where the DNA matches it firmly. A clone size is listed for some rows: how often the clone was seen (once, few, many), or a class if it is expanded.

j_call: TRBJ1-1
clone_size: once
d_call: NA
v_call: TRBV5-3
cdr3_aa: CASSLKMNTEAFF
cdr3_nt: TGTGCCAGCAGCTTGAAAATGAACACTGAAGCTTTCTTT

j_call: TRBJ2-7
clone_size: NA
d_call: TRBD1
v_call: TRBV7-2
cdr3_aa: CASSLRQGPPYEQYF
cdr3_nt: TGTGCCAGCAGCTTAAGACAGGGACCACCCTACGAGCAGTACTTC

j_call: TRBJ1-4
clone_size: NA
d_call: NA
v_call: TRBV6-1
cdr3_aa: CASSELQLNEKLFF
cdr3_nt: TGTGCCAGCAGTGAACTACAGCTTAATGAAAAACTGTTTTTT

j_call: TRBJ1-5
clone_size: NA
d_call: NA
v_call: TRBV4-2
cdr3_aa: CASSHTDTSNQPQHF
cdr3_nt: TGTGCCAGCAGCCATACGGACACTAGCAATCAGCCCCAGCATTTT

j_call: TRBJ1-4
clone_size: NA
d_call: NA
v_call: TRBV5-1
cdr3_aa: CASSRQINEKLFF
cdr3_nt: TGCGCCAGCAGCAGACAGATTAATGAAAAACTGTTTTTT

j_call: TRBJ2-5
clone_size: NA
d_call: NA
v_call: TRBV10-1
cdr3_aa: CASTTVGAETQYF
cdr3_nt: TGCGCCAGCACGACAGTCGGGGCAGAGACCCAGTACTTC

j_call: TRBJ2-3
clone_size: NA
d_call: TRBD1
v_call: TRBV7-9
cdr3_aa: CASSSQGVSTDTQYF
cdr3_nt: TGTGCCAGCAGCTCTCAGGGGGTTAGCACAGATACGCAGTATTTT

j_call: TRBJ1-1
clone_size: NA
d_call: NA
v_call: TRBV27
cdr3_aa: CASRSGAGAFF
cdr3_nt: TGTGCCAGCAGGTCCGGTGCAGGAGCTTTCTTT

j_call: TRBJ2-7
clone_size: NA
d_call: TRBD1
v_call: TRBV10-3
cdr3_aa: CAISESRDSYEQYF
cdr3_nt: TGTGCCATCAGTGAGTCCCGGGACAGCTACGAGCAGTACTTC

j_call: TRBJ2-5
clone_size: once
d_call: NA
v_call: TRBV13
cdr3_aa: CASSLNPQETQYF
cdr3_nt: TGTGCCAGCAGCTTGAACCCCCAAGAGACCCAGTACTTC

j_call: TRBJ2-3
clone_size: NA
d_call: NA
v_call: TRBV19
cdr3_aa: CASSGTLTDTQYF
cdr3_nt: TGTGCCAGTAGTGGGACGCTGACAGATACGCAGTATTTT

j_call: TRBJ2-3
clone_size: NA
d_call: NA
v_call: TRBV7-3
cdr3_aa: CASSLNALGRSGDTQYF
cdr3_nt: TGTGCCAGCAGCTTAAATGCCCTGGGGCGATCAGGCGATACGCAGTATTTT

j_call: TRBJ1-2
clone_size: NA
d_call: NA
v_call: TRBV4-3
cdr3_aa: CASSQVEGVRGYTF
cdr3_nt: TGCGCCAGCAGCCAAGTGGAGGGGGTTAGGGGCTACACCTTC

j_call: TRBJ2-7
clone_size: NA
d_call: TRBD1
v_call: TRBV5-3
cdr3_aa: CARSLPDRGPYEQYF
cdr3_nt: TGTGCCAGAAGCTTACCGGACAGGGGGCCCTACGAGCAGTACTTC

j_call: TRBJ2-5
clone_size: NA
d_call: TRBD1
v_call: TRBV2
cdr3_aa: CAGGTVEETQYF
cdr3_nt: TGTGCCGGTGGGACAGTGGAAGAGACCCAGTACTTC

j_call: TRBJ1-1
clone_size: NA
d_call: NA
v_call: TRBV14
cdr3_aa: CASSQVEGWNTEAFF
cdr3_nt: TGTGCCAGCAGCCAAGTGGAGGGGTGGAACACTGAAGCTTTCTTT

j_call: TRBJ2-7
clone_size: NA
d_call: TRBD1
v_call: TRBV29-1
cdr3_aa: CSVFGQGNYEQYF
cdr3_nt: TGCAGCGTTTTCGGACAGGGAAACTACGAGCAGTACTTC

j_call: TRBJ1-2
clone_size: few
d_call: TRBD1
v_call: TRBV9
cdr3_aa: CASSGTTGGKGYTF
cdr3_nt: TGTGCCAGCAGCGGAACGACAGGGGGAAAAGGCTACACCTTC

j_call: TRBJ2-7
clone_size: NA
d_call: NA
v_call: TRBV19
cdr3_aa: CASSRGGYEQYF
cdr3_nt: TGTGCCAGTAGCCGAGGAGGGTACGAGCAGTACTTC

j_call: TRBJ2-1
clone_size: NA
d_call: TRBD2
v_call: TRBV9
cdr3_aa: CASSVGQGTSGGAGYNEQFF
cdr3_nt: TGTGCCAGCAGCGTAGGTCAGGGGACTAGCGGGGGGGCCGGATACAATGAGCAGTTCTTC

j_call: TRBJ1-1
clone_size: NA
d_call: NA
v_call: TRBV9
cdr3_aa: CASSVEGAGMNTEAFF
cdr3_nt: TGTGCCAGCAGCGTAGAAGGGGCAGGGATGAACACTGAAGCTTTCTTT

j_call: TRBJ2-7
clone_size: NA
d_call: NA
v_call: TRBV11-3
cdr3_aa: CASSLGNSGSYEQYF
cdr3_nt: TGTGCCAGCAGCTTAGGAAACAGCGGCTCCTACGAGCAGTACTTC

j_call: TRBJ1-1
clone_size: NA
d_call: NA
v_call: TRBV5-4
cdr3_aa: CASSSGGRNTEAFF
cdr3_nt: TGTGCCAGCAGCTCGGGGGGGAGGAACACTGAAGCTTTCTTT

j_call: TRBJ2-2
clone_size: NA
d_call: NA
v_call: TRBV11-2
cdr3_aa: CASSPTGELFF
cdr3_nt: TGTGCCAGCAGTCCGACCGGGGAGCTGTTTTTT

j_call: TRBJ2-7
clone_size: NA
d_call: TRBD1
v_call: TRBV7-8
cdr3_aa: CASSLGQGAYEQYF
cdr3_nt: TGTGCCAGCAGCTTAGGCCAGGGGGCTTACGAGCAGTACTTC

j_call: TRBJ2-3
clone_size: NA
d_call: NA
v_call: TRBV15
cdr3_aa: CATSRDTSSTDTQYF
cdr3_nt: TGTGCCACCAGCAGAGATACTTCTAGCACAGATACGCAGTATTTT

j_call: TRBJ1-1
clone_size: NA
d_call: NA
v_call: TRBV15
cdr3_aa: CATSRELEAFF
cdr3_nt: TGTGCCACCAGCAGAGAGCTTGAAGCTTTCTTT

j_call: TRBJ1-2
clone_size: NA
d_call: TRBD1
v_call: TRBV19
cdr3_aa: CASRGRGGYTF
cdr3_nt: TGTGCCAGCAGGGGGCGCGGCGGCTACACCTTC

j_call: TRBJ2-5
clone_size: NA
d_call: NA
v_call: TRBV23-1
cdr3_aa: CASSQSVRERSQETQYF
cdr3_nt: TGCGCCAGCAGTCAATCCGTGAGGGAGAGGTCCCAAGAGACCCAGTACTTC

j_call: TRBJ2-1
clone_size: once
d_call: TRBD2
v_call: TRBV7-8
cdr3_aa: CASSLEGLAGGSYNEQFF
cdr3_nt: TGTGCCAGCAGCTTAGAAGGACTAGCGGGGGGCTCCTACAATGAGCAGTTCTTC

j_call: TRBJ1-2
clone_size: NA
d_call: NA
v_call: TRBV5-1
cdr3_aa: CASSPDLDYGYTF
cdr3_nt: TGCGCCAGCAGCCCAGACTTGGACTATGGCTACACCTTC